These 13 T cell receptor beta chains came from one sample sequenced in a study of Tregs in tolerant kidney transplant recipients. Sequencing used immunoSEQ multiplex PCR; TCRdb keeps in-frame clones, though not all of them. This table holds about 11,000 clones. The nonmyeloablative bone marrow transplants came from related graft donors, with transient mixed chimerism. The material was CD8+ T cells from blood (PBMCs), obtained 24 months after the transplant. Receptors originate from a human patient who received a combined kidney and bone marrow transplant. Part of the T cells may come from the graft donor.

Comments on this clone: Read data end 3 residues before the CDR3 end; the end is taken from the germline J gene. This chain joins TRBV5-6 and TRBJ2-7; D may be TRBD1 (5 bases). The CDR3 is 12 amino acids. Trimming removed 3 bases at V and 3 bases at J, with 7 bases between. CDR1 is SGHDT and CDR2 is YYEEEE in the germline V gene. CDR3 loop: CASSYDSYEQYF. The covered CDR3 bases are TGTGCCAGCAGCTATGACAGCTACGAG. Looking up the rest from reference TRBV5-6 and TRBJ2-7 gives the full variable domain: DAGVTQSPTHLIKTRGQQVTLRCSPKSGHDTVSWYQQALGQGPQFIFQYYEEEERQRGNFPDRFSGHQFPNYSSELNVNALLLGDSALYLCASSYDSYEQYFGPGTRLTVT.

A note on this clone: From the germline J gene comes the end of the CDR3, since the read stops 3 residues before it. This chain joins TRBV19 and TRBJ2-2; D may be TRBD1 (6 bases). Per the germline V gene, CDR1 is LNHDA and CDR2 is SQIVND (reference sequence). The V end lost 6 bases, the J end lost 4 bases, and 12 bases lay between the germline ends. The CDR3 extends over 14 amino acids. The CDR3 DNA, read in part, is TGTGCCAGTAGGTCAGGGGCGGGCACCGGGGAG. It codes for CASRSGAGTGE. The CDR3 as a whole reads CASRSGAGTGELFF.

About this clone itself: Read coverage stops 3 residues before the CDR3 terminus; the germline J gene supplies the remainder. The chain couples TRBV7-9 to TRBJ2-7, with 7 positions matching TRBD1. The germline V gene encodes CDR1 SEHNR and CDR2 FQNEAQ (reference sequence). V was clipped by 5 bases and J by 4 bases; unmatched bases: 2. There are 12 residues in the CDR3. The covered CDR3 bases are TGTGCCAGCAGCCCGGACAGGTACGAG. This codes for CASSPDRYE. The whole CDR3 reads CASSPDRYEQYF.

As for this clone: The sequenced fragment ends 3 residues before the CDR3 boundary, so the rest is inferred from the germline J gene. This chain links TRBV5-6 with TRBJ2-7, with 10 bases that match TRBD2. Germline CDR1 SGHDT, CDR2 YYEEEE. The V gene end was trimmed by 4 bases and the J gene end by 6 bases; junction bases not matched to a gene: 10. The CDR3 runs to 15 residues. CDR3 bases read: TGTGCCAGCAGCGAAGGGACTAGCGTTCAGAGCGAG. Translating it yields CASSEGTSVQSE. The entire CDR3 protein reads CASSEGTSVQSEQYF.

As concerns this clone: The observed sequence ends 3 residues before the CDR3 terminus, with the missing tail filled in from the germline J gene. J is TRBJ2-1 and V is TRBV28; 7 bases are shared with TRBD2. The CDR3 loop spans 14 amino acids. Per germline, CDR1 MDHEN and CDR2 SYDVKM. J gave up 3 bases and V 2 bases, and 1 base lay outside the gene matches. CDR3 amino acids: CASSLGLVYNEQFF. The sequenced part of the CDR3 DNA is TGTGCCAGCAGTTTAGGACTAGTCTACAATGAG.

Details on this clone: From the germline J gene comes the end of the CDR3, since the read stops 3 residues before it. This specimen includes other DNA sequences encoding the same CDR3. The chain couples TRBV7-9 to TRBJ2-2, with no clear D. CDR1 is SEHNR, CDR2 FQNEAQ, per germline (reference sequence). The CDR3 has 11 amino acids. V was clipped by 5 bases and J by 10 bases, with 8 bases between them. CDR3 DNA, as far as it was read: TGTGCCAGCAGCCTCTCCCCGGAG. Its protein is CASSLSPE. The entire CDR3 sequence reads CASSLSPELFF. Together with reference TRBV7-9 and TRBJ2-2, the CDR3 gives the full variable domain: DTGVSQNPRHKITKRGQNVTFRCDPISEHNRLYWYRQTLGQGPEFLTYFQNEAQLEKSRLLSDRFSAERPKGSFSTLEIQRTEQGDSAMYLCASSLSPELFFGEGSRLTVL.

The CDR3 sequence is CSAPRDNSNQPQHF. The CDR3 bases that were read are TGCAGTGCCCCAAGAGACAATAGCAATCAGCCC. The chain employs TRBV20-1 and TRBJ1-5, with D unclear. Read coverage stops 3 residues before the CDR3 terminus; the germline J gene supplies the remainder. V was shortened by 6 bases and J by 0 bases, with 12 bases between the two germline ends. The CDR3 is 14 residues long. Germline lookup yields CDR1 DFQATT and CDR2 SNEGSKA (reference sequence).

As regards this clone: Sequencing ends 3 residues short of the CDR3 end; the germline J gene provides the rest. The genes are TRBV5-5 and TRBJ1-2; 12 bases fit TRBD1. This CDR3 has 14 amino acids. Germline V lookup: CDR1 SGHKS, CDR2 YYEKEE (reference sequence). The CDR3 sequence: CASSPGQGAWGYTF. CDR3 bases read: TGTGCCAGCAGCCCGGGACAGGGGGCTTGGGGC.

In regard to this clone: The read ends 3 residues shy of where the CDR3 ends; the end is completed using the germline J gene. The chain couples TRBV19 to TRBJ2-7; 8 bases line up with TRBD1. Germline V gene data show CDR1 as LNHDA and CDR2 as SQIVND (reference sequence). Trimming took 1 base from V and 0 from J; bases not matched to a gene: 11. CDR3 length: 18 amino acids. Here the CDR3 reads CASSIATGTGPPSYEQYF. The sequenced CDR3 bases are TGTGCCAGTAGTATAGCCACCGGGACAGGTCCTCCCTCCTACGAG. Supplemented by reference TRBV19 and TRBJ2-7, the full variable domain reads DGGITQSPKYLFRKEGQNVTLSCEQNLNHDAMYWYRQDPGQGLRLIYYSQIVNDFQKGDIAEGYSVSREKKESFPLTVTSAQKNPTAFYLCASSIATGTGPPSYEQYFGPGTRLTVT.

Regarding this clone: The CDR3 extends 3 residues past the end of the read, so its final part is completed from the germline J gene. The genes are TRBV14 and TRBJ2-7; the D is unclear. This CDR3 region has 14 residues. The V end was cut by 3 bases, the J end by 2 bases, with 11 bases between. Germline V gives CDR1 SGHDN, CDR2 FVKESK. CDR3 in amino acids: CASSHTDQAYEQYF. The DNA read from the CDR3 is TGTGCCAGCAGCCACACCGATCAGGCCTACGAG.

The CDR3: CSASVLAGIDTQYF. Partial CDR3 DNA: TGCAGTGCTAGTGTCTTAGCGGGAATAGATACG. This chain connects TRBV20-1 to TRBJ2-3; 8 nucleotides match TRBD2. The read terminates 3 residues ahead of where the CDR3 ends, so the germline J gene completes it. Unmatched junction bases numbered 7, after V lost 3 bases and J lost 5 bases. This CDR3 is 14 amino acids long. Germline V gene sequence: CDR1 DFQATT, CDR2 SNEGSKA (reference sequence).

Worth noting for this clone: The sequenced fragment ends 3 residues before the CDR3 boundary, so the rest is inferred from the germline J gene. The chain links TRBV30 to TRBJ2-1; TRBD1 matches 8 bases. The CDR3 runs 14 residues. CDR1 is GTSNPN, CDR2 SVGIG, per germline (reference sequence). V dropped 5 bases and J dropped 6; count of bases not matched to a gene: 9. The CDR3 DNA, read in part, is TGTGCCTGGGCGGCAGGGGGCGGTCTCAATGAG. It specifies CAWAAGGGLNE. The complete CDR3 sequence is CAWAAGGGLNEQFF. Variable domain in full (rest from reference TRBV30 and TRBJ2-1): SQTIHQWPATLVQPVGSPLSLECTVEGTSNPNLYWYRQAAGRGLQLLFYSVGIGQISSEVPQNLSASRPQDRQFILSSKKLLLSDSGFYLCAWAAGGGLNEQFFGPGTRLTVL.

Worth noting for this clone: The read ends 3 residues before the CDR3 terminus; that terminus is restored from the germline J gene. The V call is TRBV30, the J call TRBJ2-1; a weak D match, TRBD2 (5 bases). The length of the CDR3 is 12 residues. V lost 0 bases and J 9 bases, leaving 9 bases between the germline ends. Germline CDR1 and CDR2: GTSNPN and SVGIG (reference sequence). This CDR3 is CAWSVLVAEQFF. The CDR3 bases that were read are TGTGCCTGGAGTGTACTAGTTGCTGAG.